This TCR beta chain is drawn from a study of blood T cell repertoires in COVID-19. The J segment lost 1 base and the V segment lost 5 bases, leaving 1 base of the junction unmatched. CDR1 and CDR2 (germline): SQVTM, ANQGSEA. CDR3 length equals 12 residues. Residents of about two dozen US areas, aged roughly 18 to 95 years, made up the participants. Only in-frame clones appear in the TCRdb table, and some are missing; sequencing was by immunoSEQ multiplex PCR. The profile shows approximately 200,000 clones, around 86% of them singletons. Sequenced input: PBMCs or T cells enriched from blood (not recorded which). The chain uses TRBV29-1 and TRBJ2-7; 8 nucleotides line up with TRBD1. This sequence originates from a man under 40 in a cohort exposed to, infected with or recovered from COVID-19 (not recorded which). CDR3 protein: CSVNRGSYEQYF. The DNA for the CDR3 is TGCAGCGTTAACAGGGGGTCCTACGAGCAGTACTTC.